Each of the 20 T cell receptor beta chains below was sequenced from the same sample in a study of blood T cells in healthy people across ages. A J-beta primer mix and a sample-barcoded 5' primer were used in a second PCR of roughly 6 to 11 cycles. TCRdb called the 5' RACE reads again in MiXCR, with one record for every CDR3 protein. The table includes over 1,500,000 distinct CDR3 sequences, about 50% detected once. The sequencing input was blood. All receptors derive from a woman aged 35 to 49 in good health.

In this sample, this clonotype turned up many times. This chain links TRBV2 with TRBJ2-5; D possibly uses TRBD1 or TRBD2 (5 bases each). Germline V gene data show CDR1 as SNHLY and CDR2 as FYNNEI. The CDR3 sequence is 14 residues long. Trimming stripped 6 bases from V and 1 base from J, with 12 bases between. Written as DNA, the CDR3 is TGTGCCAGCAGCGAGGGTACAGGCCAAGAGACCCAGTACTTC. This translates into CASSEGTGQETQYF.

Turning to this clonotype: At one boundary the junction diverges from the germline segment, which might be a read error. The chain couples TRBV12-3 or TRBV12-4 to TRBJ1-2; unclear D gene. The CDR3 has 14 amino acids. CDR3: CVSRRTVTNYGYTF. The CDR3 bases are TGTGTCAGCAGGCGGACGGTGACTAACTATGGCTACACCTTC.

The chain employs TRBV12-3 or TRBV12-4 and TRBJ2-3, with 8 positions matching TRBD1. CDR3 length: 17 amino acids. Germline trimming cut 6 bases from V and 3 bases from J; bases unmatched to any gene: 14. In DNA form, the CDR3 reads TGTGCCAGCAGCCTAATTTATGACAGGGGTAGTACAGATACGCAGTATTTT. It yields the protein CASSLIYDRGSTDTQYF.

This clonotype was seen many times. V is TRBV12-3 or TRBV12-4 and J is TRBJ1-2, with D possibly matching TRBD1 (5 bases). The V end lost 7 bases, the J end lost 4 bases, and 10 bases lay between the germline ends. The CDR3 sequence is 12 residues long. Written as DNA, the CDR3 is TGTGCCAGCACCTTGGGGGGCTATGGCTACACCTTC. Protein sequence: CASTLGGYGYTF.

This clonotype was picked up a small number of times. The rearrangement links TRBV6-2 or TRBV6-3 to TRBJ2-3; D may correspond to TRBD1 or TRBD2 (5 bases each). CDR3 length: 15 amino acids. Germline CDR1 reads MNHEY; CDR2 reads SVGEGT. V dropped 8 bases and J dropped 1 base, with 16 bases sitting between them. CDR3 sequence reads: CASRPAGRGTDTQYF. CDR3 in DNA: TGTGCCAGCCGACCGGCAGGGCGGGGCACAGATACGCAGTATTTT.

The chain links TRBV12-3 or TRBV12-4 to TRBJ2-3; TRBD1 aligns across 9 bases. This CDR3 region has 16 residues. Germline trimming cut 6 bases from V and 5 bases from J; bases unmatched to any gene: 12. This CDR3 reads CASSQPRGQGQDTQYF. CDR3 nucleotides: TGTGCCAGCAGCCAGCCCCGGGGACAGGGACAAGATACGCAGTATTTT.

This clonotype was seen a few times. This sequence joins TRBV2 and TRBJ2-5; TRBD1 matches at 10 bases. Germline values: CDR1 SNHLY, CDR2 FYNNEI. The CDR3 is made up of 15 amino acids. V trimming: 4 bases; J trimming: 5 bases; junction bases outside the gene matches: 7. This chain's CDR3 is CASSADRGIEETQYF. CDR3 bases: TGTGCCAGCAGTGCGGACAGGGGGATAGAGGAGACCCAGTACTTC.

The V gene is TRBV12-3 or TRBV12-4, the J gene TRBJ2-5; D unresolved. V gave up 3 bases and J gave up 1 base, with 12 bases separating them. The CDR3 loop spans 15 amino acids. The CDR3 DNA follows: TGTGCCAGCAGTTTTGGGTCAGCAGTCCAAGAGACCCAGTACTTC. Residues: CASSFGSAVQETQYF.

This sequence joins TRBV6-5 and TRBJ2-7, with 7 bases aligning to TRBD1. Germline V gives CDR1 MNHEY, CDR2 SVGAGI. This CDR3 comprises 15 residues. J gave up 1 base and V 0 bases, and 3 bases lay outside the gene matches. The CDR3 coding sequence is TGTGCCAGCAGTTACTCAACAGGGGAATCCTACGAGCAGTACTTC. This gives the protein CASSYSTGESYEQYF.

CDR3 in DNA: TGTGCCAGCAGTAAGGCCCTAGCGGGGGCCCACACAGATACGCAGTATTTT. This encodes CASSKALAGAHTDTQYF. This chain uses TRBV11-2 with TRBJ2-3; 10 bases are shared with TRBD2. The V segment lost 6 bases and the J segment 2 bases; nucleotides outside the gene matches: 11. CDR1 is SGHAT and CDR2 is FQNNGV in the germline V gene. This CDR3 has 17 amino acids.

J is TRBJ2-6 and V is TRBV6-2 or TRBV6-3; 13 bases map to TRBD2. The junction had 2 bases not matched to a gene; V was cut back by 0 bases and J by 0 bases. Per the germline V gene, CDR1 is MNHEY and CDR2 is SVGEGT. The CDR3 sequence is 19 residues long. In nucleotides, the CDR3 is TGTGCCAGCAGTTACTCTAGGACTAGCGGGAGCTCTGGGGCCAACGTCCTGACTTTC. Its translation: CASSYSRTSGSSGANVLTF.

This chain joins TRBV20-1 and TRBJ2-1, with a possible D match to TRBD2 (5 bases). From germline, CDR1 is DFQATT and CDR2 SNEGSKA (reference sequence). This CDR3 spans 12 amino acids. V lost 3 bases to trimming and J lost 9 bases, with 12 bases between them. CDR3 loop: CSASPLGLEQFF. CDR3 bases: TGCAGTGCTAGCCCTCTCGGACTTGAGCAGTTCTTC.

The chain is built from TRBV15 and TRBJ2-3; the match to TRBD2 covers 12 bases. Germline V CDR1 and CDR2: LNHNV, YYDKDF (reference sequence). The CDR3 has 18 residues. Losses at the gene ends were 3 bases for V and 0 bases for J; bases not matched to a gene: 7. The DNA of the CDR3 is TGTGCCACCAGCAGCCGACTAGCGGGGGACTTAAGCACAGATACGCAGTATTTT. It is translated as CATSSRLAGDLSTDTQYF.

This clonotype was detected a few times. V usage is TRBV7-2 and J usage is TRBJ2-3, with TRBD2 identical over 11 bases. The junction had 13 bases not matched to a gene; V was cut back by 6 bases and J by 5 bases. The CDR3 length is 17 residues. Looked up from germline, CDR1 is SGHTA and CDR2 is FQGNSA. CDR3 DNA sequence: TGTGCCAGCAGTCTCCGGATAGCGGGGGGGCTTAAAGATACGCAGTATTTT. Its protein product is CASSLRIAGGLKDTQYF.

The chain joins TRBV12-3 or TRBV12-4 to TRBJ2-7, with D unclear. V lost 6 bases and J 6 bases, leaving 18 bases between the germline ends. The CDR3 covers 14 residues. Here the CDR3 reads CASRGRDLSTEQYF. In DNA form, the CDR3 reads TGTGCCAGCAGGGGCAGAGACCTTTCAACCGAGCAGTACTTC.

This clonotype was seen only once. The V gene is TRBV4-1, the J gene TRBJ1-2; D perhaps matches TRBD1 (6 bases). The V end lost 4 bases, the J end lost 4 bases, and 25 bases lay between the germline ends. The CDR3 totals 18 residues. Germline-derived CDR1 and CDR2 are MGHRA and YSYEKL. In nucleotides, the CDR3 is TGCGCCAGCAGCCGGAATAAATCAGGGGCCCCAACGTCCTATGGCTACACCTTC. It encodes CASSRNKSGAPTSYGYTF.

V gene TRBV5-6 combines with J gene TRBJ2-1; no definite D call. Germline loops: CDR1 SGHDT, CDR2 YYEEEE. The ends were cut back, 5 bases at V and 6 bases at J, with 15 bases in the middle. The CDR3 is 14 amino acids. CDR3 loop: CASRPVGPSNEQFF. CDR3 in DNA: TGTGCCAGCAGACCAGTAGGTCCTTCCAATGAGCAGTTCTTC.

This clonotype showed up just a few times. The chain links TRBV4-3 to TRBJ2-5; possibly TRBD2 for D (6 bases). V shed 1 base and J shed 0 bases, with 21 bases lying between them. Germline V lookup: CDR1 LGHNA, CDR2 YSLEER. The CDR3 loop spans 19 amino acids. CDR3 coding DNA: TGCGCCAGCAGCCAAGGGGTAGGGGAGGCGGGGCTAAACCAAGAGACCCAGTACTTC. This codes for CASSQGVGEAGLNQETQYF.

V usage is TRBV4-2 and J usage is TRBJ2-3; D call uncertain. Trimming left V 2 bases short and J 4 bases short, with 7 bases between. The CDR3 is made up of 13 amino acids. Per the germline V gene, CDR1 is LGHNA and CDR2 is YNFKEQ. CDR3 coding DNA: TGTGCCAGCAGCCAAAGTTCCTCAGATACGCAGTATTTT. Its protein product is CASSQSSSDTQYF.

The chain joins TRBV6-6 to TRBJ2-5; D is tentatively TRBD1 or TRBD2 (5 bases each). The CDR3 has 15 residues. The germline V and J ends were trimmed by 6 bases and 6 bases, with 20 bases remaining between them. Germline assignment: CDR1 MNHNY and CDR2 SVGAGI (reference sequence). The CDR3 DNA is TGTGCCAGCAGAGACCGGGACGGCGCCCGGAAGACCCAGTACTTC. Translation gives CASRDRDGARKTQYF.